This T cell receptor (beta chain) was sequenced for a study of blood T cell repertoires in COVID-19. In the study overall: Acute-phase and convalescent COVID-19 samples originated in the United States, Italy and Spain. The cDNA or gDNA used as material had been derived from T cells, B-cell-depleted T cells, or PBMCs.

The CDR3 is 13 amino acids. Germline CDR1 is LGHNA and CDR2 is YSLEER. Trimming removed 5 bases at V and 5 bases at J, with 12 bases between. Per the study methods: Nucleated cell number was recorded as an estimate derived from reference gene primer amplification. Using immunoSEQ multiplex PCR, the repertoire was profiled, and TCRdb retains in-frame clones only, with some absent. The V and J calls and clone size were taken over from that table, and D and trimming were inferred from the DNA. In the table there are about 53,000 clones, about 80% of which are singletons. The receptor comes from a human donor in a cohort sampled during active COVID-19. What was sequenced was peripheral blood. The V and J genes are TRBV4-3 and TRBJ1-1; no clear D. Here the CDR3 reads CASSGLEVTEAFF. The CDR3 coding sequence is TGCGCCAGCAGCGGTCTGGAGGTGACTGAAGCTTTCTTT.